Listed here are 29 T cell receptor beta chains from one sample, sequenced in a study of vaccination effects on CD4 cells after COVID-19. ViraFEST expansion of antigen-specific CD4+ T cells with viral peptide pools preceded sequencing. With more than 9 days of culture completed, CD4+ T cells were isolated. Nucleocapsid antibody tests were negative, and the vaccine recipients had no prior SARS-CoV-2 infection. Sequencing used immunoSEQ multiplex PCR; TCRdb keeps in-frame clones, though not all of them. The table lists about 55,000 clones, around 70% of them singletons. These receptors' antigens are unknown. The sequencing used CD4+ T cells from PBMCs cultured with SARS-CoV-2 spike peptides, collected before COVID-19 vaccination. The receptors here all came from a human donor who received a COVID-19 vaccine.

The chain combines TRBV19 with TRBJ1-2; D uncertain. CDR3 size: 14 residues. Trimming took off 7 bases at V and 6 bases at J, with 18 bases between the two ends. Germline lookup yields CDR1 LNHDA and CDR2 SQIVND (reference sequence). DNA for the CDR3: TGTGCCAGTATAGATCGGGCAGACTTCCATGGCTACACCTTC. It specifies CASIDRADFHGYTF.

The chain joins TRBV4-3 to TRBJ2-5, with D possibly matching TRBD1 (5 bases). V lost 0 bases, J lost 5 bases, and 13 bases lay in between. The CDR3 length is 15 residues. The germline gives CDR1 LGHNA, CDR2 YSLEER. The CDR3 coding sequence is TGCGCCAGCAGCCAAGAACCTAACAGGCAGGAGACCCAGTACTTC. Translating it yields CASSQEPNRQETQYF.

The chain joins TRBV7-8 to TRBJ1-3; possible D gene TRBD1, 6 bases. The CDR3 runs 17 residues. The germline gives CDR1 SGHVS, CDR2 FQNEAQ. Trimming removed 5 bases from V and 2 bases from J, with 19 bases in between. The CDR3 sequence: CASSPRQANRAGNTIYF. In nucleotides, the CDR3 is TGTGCCAGCAGCCCCCGACAGGCTAACAGGGCTGGAAACACCATATATTTT.

The chain employs TRBV14 and TRBJ1-1; D unclear. The CDR3 contains 13 residues. V lost 1 base and J 1 base, leaving 4 bases between the germline ends. Looked up from germline, CDR1 is SGHDN and CDR2 is FVKESK. The DNA of the CDR3 is TGTGCCAGCAGCCAAGGGGCGAACACTGAAGCTTTCTTT. This encodes CASSQGANTEAFF. The variable domain in full, completed from reference TRBV14 and TRBJ1-1, reads EAGVTQFPSHSVIEKGQTVTLRCDPISGHDNLYWYRRVMGKEIKFLLHFVKESKQDESGMPNNRFLAERTGGTYSTLKVQPAELEDSGVYFCASSQGANTEAFFGQGTRLTVV.

The genes are TRBV10-3 and TRBJ1-2; TRBD1 matches 7 bases. Trimming took 6 bases from V and 9 from J; bases not matched to a gene: 7. CDR3 size: 12 residues. CDR1 ENHRY and CDR2 SYGVKD come from the germline V gene. The CDR3 bases are TGTGCCATCAGCAGCCCGGGACAGAGCTACACCTTC. Protein product: CAISSPGQSYTF.

The rearrangement joins TRBV14 to TRBJ2-3; a possible D gene is TRBD1 (6 bases). This CDR3 is built from 16 residues. The V gene's germline CDR1 is SGHDN and CDR2 FVKESK. Trimming cost V 4 bases and J 0 bases, with 14 bases left between them. This chain's CDR3 is CASSPRQGRSTDTQYF. CDR3 DNA sequence: TGTGCCAGCAGCCCCCGGCAGGGGCGGAGCACAGATACGCAGTATTTT.

The gene calls are TRBV6-2 or TRBV6-3 and TRBJ2-2; tentatively, D is TRBD1 or TRBD2 (5 bases each). The germline V and J ends were trimmed by 2 bases and 1 base, with 11 bases remaining between them. Germline V CDR1 and CDR2: MNHEY, SVGEGT. CDR3 length equals 16 residues. The CDR3: CASSYAGTVNTGELFF. CDR3 nucleotide sequence: TGTGCCAGCAGTTACGCCGGGACGGTGAACACCGGGGAGCTGTTTTTT.

The rearrangement links TRBV30 to TRBJ1-6, with D possibly being TRBD1 (6 bases). V was trimmed by 3 bases and J by 10 bases, leaving 13 bases between them. The CDR3 is made up of 13 amino acids. CDR1 GTSNPN and CDR2 SVGIG come from the germline V gene (reference sequence). This CDR3 is CAWSQQGGSPLHF. CDR3 bases: TGTGCCTGGAGCCAACAGGGAGGCTCACCCCTCCACTTT.

This clone occurred a few times. The chain joins TRBV9 to TRBJ2-1; the D is unclear. This CDR3 has 14 amino acids. Per the germline V gene, CDR1 is SGDLS and CDR2 is YYNGEE. Deletions cut 0 bases from V and 7 bases from J, with 11 bases between. In DNA, the CDR3 is TGTGCCAGCAGCGTAGCTTCGGCAGCTAATGAGCAGTTCTTC. It specifies CASSVASAANEQFF.

Within the sample, this clone is medium-sized. V is TRBV19 and J is TRBJ2-2, with 10 bases identical to TRBD2. Germline CDR1 is LNHDA and CDR2 is SQIVND (reference sequence). This CDR3 comprises 14 residues. The J segment lost 7 bases and the V segment lost 3 bases, leaving 2 bases of the junction unmatched. DNA of the CDR3: TGTGCCAGTAGTATGGCTAGCGGGAGCGGGGAGCTGTTTTTT. Translating gives CASSMASGSGELFF.

The chain has TRBV5-5 and TRBJ1-1; tentative D call: TRBD1 (5 bases). The germline V gene has CDR1 SGHKS and CDR2 YYEKEE (reference sequence). Between the trimmed V and J ends, which lost 3 bases and 1 base, there was a span of 13 bases. This CDR3 has 15 amino acids. The CDR3 DNA reads as TGTGCCAGCAGCTGGTCGGGGGGGTCGAACACTGAAGCTTTCTTT. Protein: CASSWSGGSNTEAFF.

V and J are TRBV19 and TRBJ2-5, with 7 nucleotides matching TRBD2. The CDR3 extends over 12 amino acids. Looked up from germline, CDR1 is LNHDA and CDR2 is SQIVND (reference sequence). The V gene end was trimmed by 6 bases and the J gene end by 5 bases; junction bases not matched to a gene: 3. The CDR3 region has the DNA TGTGCCAGTAGCGGGGGGTGGGAGACCCAGTACTTC. This translates into CASSGGWETQYF.

V and J are TRBV28 and TRBJ1-2, with D unresolved. Germline CDR1 reads MDHEN; CDR2 reads SYDVKM. The ends were cut back, 2 bases at V and 4 bases at J, with 8 bases in the middle. The CDR3 extends over 13 amino acids. CDR3 loop: CASSLAGFYGYTF. CDR3 nucleotide sequence: TGTGCCAGCAGTTTAGCCGGGTTCTATGGCTACACCTTC.

The rearrangement joins TRBV24-1 to TRBJ2-7; 7 nucleotides agree with TRBD2. This CDR3 contains 16 residues. V lost 0 bases and J lost 3; bases outside the gene matches: 7. Per the germline V gene, CDR1 is KGHDR and CDR2 is SFDVKD. The CDR3 is CATSDLLRTSNYEQYF. The CDR3 DNA sequence: TGTGCCACCAGTGATTTGCTTCGGACTAGTAACTACGAGCAGTACTTC.

This chain joins TRBV11-3 and TRBJ1-1, with D possibly TRBD1 on 5 matching bases. The length of the CDR3 is 11 residues. The germline V and J ends were trimmed by 6 bases and 4 bases, with 6 bases remaining between them. Germline lookup yields CDR1 SGHNT and CDR2 YENEEA. The CDR3: CASSGGTEAFF. Here the CDR3 DNA reads TGTGCCAGCAGTGGGGGCACTGAAGCTTTCTTT. Looking up the rest from reference TRBV11-3 and TRBJ1-1 gives the full variable domain: EAGVVQSPRYKIIEKKQPVAFWCNPISGHNTLYWYLQNLGQGPELLIRYENEEAVDDSQLPKDRFSAERLKGVDSTLKIQPAELGDSAVYLCASSGGTEAFFGQGTRLTVV.

This clone was counted between two and nine times. The chain links TRBV29-1 to TRBJ2-1, with a possible D match to TRBD2 (6 bases). Germline loops: CDR1 SQVTM, CDR2 ANQGSEA. This CDR3 spans 15 amino acids. The V and J ends lost 6 bases and 2 bases respectively, with 17 bases between them. In nucleotides, the CDR3 is TGCAGCGTCCGAGCACGACTAGAGCCCTACAATGAGCAGTTCTTC. It translates to CSVRARLEPYNEQFF.

The V gene is TRBV4-1, the J gene TRBJ2-1; 14 bases are shared with TRBD2. Germline CDR1 and CDR2: MGHRA and YSYEKL. V shed 4 bases and J 7 bases; nucleotides not matched to a gene: 9. This CDR3 has 17 residues. CDR3 DNA: TGCGCCAGCAGCCCGGGACTAGCGGGAGTCTTGGGTAATGAGCAGTTCTTC. Translating gives CASSPGLAGVLGNEQFF.

The J gene is TRBJ2-3, the V gene TRBV28, with unresolved D. The CDR3 has 15 residues. V lost 4 bases and J lost 2, with 13 bases in between. Germline lookup yields CDR1 MDHEN and CDR2 SYDVKM. The CDR3 DNA is TGTGCCAGCAGTTCCCTTCGCCATATCACAGATACGCAGTATTTT. It encodes CASSSLRHITDTQYF.

The genes are TRBV2 and TRBJ1-1; the D gene is possibly TRBD1 (5 bases). V gave up 5 bases and J gave up 3 bases, with 10 bases separating them. The CDR3 length is 13 residues. Germline CDR1 SNHLY, CDR2 FYNNEI. CDR3: CASSIDSYTEAFF. In DNA form, the CDR3 reads TGTGCCAGCAGTATAGACAGCTACACTGAAGCTTTCTTT.

This chain connects TRBV27 to TRBJ2-3, with a possible D match to TRBD1 (6 bases). The CDR3 has 16 residues. Germline-derived CDR1 and CDR2 are MNHEY and SMNVEV (reference sequence). V was trimmed by 8 bases and J by 0 bases, leaving 18 bases between them. The DNA for the CDR3 is TGTGCCAGCCGCATCGCATTTGGACAGAGCACAGATACGCAGTATTTT. Amino acid sequence: CASRIAFGQSTDTQYF.

The chain uses TRBV7-2 and TRBJ1-2, with 11 bases identical to TRBD1. V was clipped by 5 bases and J by 4 bases; unmatched bases: 18. This CDR3 is 19 amino acids long. Germline CDR1 reads SGHTA; CDR2 reads FQGNSA. The CDR3 bases are TGTGCCAGCAGCCCCCCCCCTCCGGGACAGGGGGGGAAGATCTATGGCTACACCTTC. As protein: CASSPPPPGQGGKIYGYTF.

The V and J genes are TRBV11-2 and TRBJ1-6, with D perhaps matching TRBD1 (5 bases). Trimming shortened V by 1 base and J by 9 bases, and 13 bases separated the two germline ends. The CDR3 covers 15 residues. The germline V gene encodes CDR1 SGHAT and CDR2 FQNNGV. CDR3 in amino acids: CASSLGVREGSPLHF. CDR3 bases: TGTGCCAGCAGCTTAGGAGTCAGGGAAGGTTCACCCCTCCACTTT. Drawing the rest from reference TRBV11-2 and TRBJ1-6, the complete variable domain is EAGVAQSPRYKIIEKRQSVAFWCNPISGHATLYWYQQILGQGPKLLIQFQNNGVVDDSQLPKDRFSAERLKGVDSTLKIQPAKLEDSAVYLCASSLGVREGSPLHFGNGTRLTVT.

The gene calls are TRBV12-3 or TRBV12-4 and TRBJ1-5; a weak D match, TRBD1 (5 bases). The V end was cut by 7 bases, the J end by 7 bases, with 14 bases between. This CDR3 contains 13 residues. The CDR3 sequence is CASTLGGAQPQHF. CDR3 DNA sequence: TGTGCCAGCACCTTGGGAGGGGCCCAGCCCCAGCATTTT.

The rearrangement joins TRBV12-3 or TRBV12-4 to TRBJ1-3; no clear D gene. This CDR3 contains 13 residues. V lost 6 bases and J 0 bases, leaving 6 bases between the germline ends. CDR3 nucleotides: TGTGCCAGCAGCCGAAGCTCTGGAAACACCATATATTTT. This gives the protein CASSRSSGNTIYF.

This CDR3 is CASSPSPGQDNEKLFF. In DNA, the CDR3 is TGTGCCAGCTCACCCTCTCCGGGACAGGACAATGAAAAACTGTTTTTT. The genes are TRBV18 and TRBJ1-4, with 8 bases fitting TRBD1. The trim removed 3 bases at V and 5 bases at J, leaving 8 bases unmatched. Germline CDR1 reads KGHSH; CDR2 reads LQKENI. This CDR3 region has 16 residues.

On this clone: Relative to the germline gene, one junction end is altered; a read error may explain this. The V gene is TRBV6-5, the J gene TRBJ1-1; no reliable D call. Germline V CDR1 and CDR2: MNHEY, SVGAGI. CDR3 size: 12 residues. In DNA, the CDR3 is TGTGCCAGCAGGTACTCCAACACTGAAGCTTTCTTT. Protein product: CASRYSNTEAFF.

The CDR3 reads CASSLYQFSYGYTF. In nucleotides, the CDR3 is TGTGCCAGCAGCTTATATCAATTCAGCTATGGCTACACCTTC. The gene calls are TRBV7-2 and TRBJ1-2; D remains unclear. This CDR3 is 14 amino acids long. V lost 2 bases and J lost 4, with 11 bases in between. The germline V gene has CDR1 SGHTA and CDR2 FQGNSA.

The chain joins TRBV28 to TRBJ2-7; D is ambiguous. The V gene's germline CDR1 is MDHEN and CDR2 SYDVKM. The CDR3 loop spans 15 amino acids. V was shortened by 3 bases and J by 3 bases, with 15 bases between the two germline ends. The CDR3 region has the DNA TGTGCCAGCAGTTTTAGACCGAGACCCAGCTACGAGCAGTACTTC. Its protein product is CASSFRPRPSYEQYF.

This clone appeared once. The genes are TRBV11-2 and TRBJ2-7; perhaps TRBD2 as D (5 bases). V was clipped by 1 base and J by 0 bases, with 7 bases between them. Germline V lookup: CDR1 SGHAT, CDR2 FQNNGV. The CDR3 contains 14 residues. CDR3 amino acids: CASSLGGSSYEQYF. DNA for the CDR3: TGTGCCAGCAGCTTAGGTGGGAGCTCCTACGAGCAGTACTTC.